The TCR beta chain under discussion was sequenced for a study of vaccination and CD4 T cells after COVID-19. Background on the study: Samples were taken after vaccination, a median of roughly 72 days after dose two, with a range of 14 to 241. The cells were exposed to overlapping spike peptides originating from SARS-CoV-2, HCoV-NL63, HCoV-OC43 and HCoV-229E for stimulation.

In the case of this clonotype: Its antigen is unidentified.

Indicated treatment: roughly ten-day PBMC culture with coronavirus spike peptide pools or control peptides (ViraFEST assay). Following expansion of antigen-specific T cells with peptide pools, ViraFEST then sequenced TCRs. Cultured CD4+ T-cell DNA underwent Oncomine TCR Beta short-read sequencing. Genomic DNA was isolated from cultured CD4+ T cells. TCRdb analysed the PCR reads with MiXCR anew, one entry per CDR3 protein. The sample shows approximately 22,000 distinct CDR3 sequences, 60% of them seen only once. The CDR3 is made up of 13 amino acids. The V and J ends lost 3 bases and 3 bases respectively, with 8 bases between them. CDR1 and CDR2 from the germline V gene are SEHNR and FQNEAQ (reference sequence).

The rearrangement joins TRBV7-9 to TRBJ2-5; TRBD2 might be the D (6 bases). Sequenced material: CD4+ T cells from blood, cultured in vitro, taken after SARS-CoV-2 vaccination. This TCR came from a human donor who received a COVID-19 vaccine. The CDR3 DNA sequence: TGTGCCAGCAGCTTTGGAGGGAAAGAGACCCAGTACTTC. Protein: CASSFGGKETQYF. The full variable domain, in which reference TRBV7-9 and TRBJ2-5 provide the parts outside the CDR3, is DTGVSQNPRHKITKRGQNVTFRCDPISEHNRLYWYRQTLGQGPEFLTYFQNEAQLEKSRLLSDRFSAERPKGSFSTLEIQRTEQGDSAMYLCASSFGGKETQYFGPGTRLLVL.